Listed below are T cell receptor beta chains from one sample, sequenced in a study of metastatic and nonmetastatic thyroid tumors. TCRdb re-called the PCR reads through MiXCR. Of roughly 14,000 clones listed, 20% to 30% are singletons. The sequenced sample consisted of blood. Receptors originate from a female donor with papillary thyroid cancer or a benign thyroid nodule (not recorded which). Some clones in this sample may be carry-over from other donors' samples. CDR3s include the opening cysteine and the closing phenylalanine or tryptophan. A D gene is named only where the DNA matches it firmly. Expanded clones are given a class, and other clones once, few, many or no size at all.

abundance	v_gene	j_gene	d_gene	len	CDR3nt	CDR3aa
.	TRBV6-1	TRBJ1-6	.	12	TGTGCCAGCAGTCGCCCTAATTCACCCCTCCACTTT	CASSRPNSPLHF
.	TRBV30	TRBJ2-7	TRBD2	13	TGTGCCTGGAGTGAAGGGAGGGACTACGGGCGGTACTTC	CAWSEGRDYGRYF
few	TRBV12-3/TRBV12-4	TRBJ2-7	.	15	TGTGCCAGCAGTTTGGAGGCAGGGGCGCGGTACGAGCAGTACTTC	CASSLEAGARYEQYF
many	TRBV7-2	TRBJ1-1	.	13	TGTGCCAGCAGCGGGGGCGGGGCCACCTCGCCCATCTTT	CASSGGGATSPIF
.	TRBV11-2	TRBJ2-6	TRBD1	19	TGTGCCAGCATCTCCTCGTCCGGGACAGGACTCTCTGGGGCCAACGTCCTGACTTTC	CASISSSGTGLSGANVLTF
.	TRBV12-3/TRBV12-4	TRBJ1-5	TRBD1	15	TGTGCCAGCACCAAGACAGGGTTTGGCAATCAGCCCCAGCATTTT	CASTKTGFGNQPQHF
many	TRBV20-1	TRBJ2-2	.	11	TGCAGTGCTGGGGGGCCCGGGGAGCTGTTTTTT	CSAGGPGELFF
once	TRBV20-1	TRBJ1-5	.	13	TGCAGTGCTAGACAGGGAGTCAATCAGCCCCAGCATTTT	CSARQGVNQPQHF
many	TRBV19	TRBJ1-4	.	14	TGTGCCAGTAGCCGGGTTGTCTCTAATGAAAAACTGTTTTTT	CASSRVVSNEKLFF
few	TRBV6-6	TRBJ2-2	.	14	TGTGCCAGCAGTGACTCGACCGACACCGGGGAGCTGTTTTTT	CASSDSTDTGELFF
many	TRBV7-9	TRBJ1-4	TRBD1	14	TGTGCCAGCAGCATCGGGACAGCGAATGAAAAACTGTTTTTT	CASSIGTANEKLFF
.	TRBV20-1	TRBJ1-2	.	12	TGCAGTGCTAGGGCCCCGGACTATGGCTACACCTTC	CSARAPDYGYTF
.	TRBV9	TRBJ2-2	TRBD2	18	TGTGCCAGCAGCGTGGGGGGAGGGGCTAGTCTGAACACCGGGGAGCTGTTTTTT	CASSVGGGASLNTGELFF
.	TRBV7-9	TRBJ1-3	.	14	TGTGCCAGCATCTTAGGGAGGGCTGGAAGCACCATATATTTT	CASILGRAGSTIYF